The following is a T cell receptor beta chain sequence with its context. What it binds is unknown. These data come from a study of cytomegalovirus exposure and HLA in healthy donors. Study-wide results and caveats: Later analysis demonstrated an association between a missense DCLRE1C variant and TCR beta V- and J-gene trimming. The investigators catalogued 150 to 200 TCR beta chains as cytomegalovirus-associated. TCR beta sequences numbering some 17,000 were associated with HLA alleles at 0.05 false discovery rate in a later analysis.

Trimming took off 1 base at V and 9 bases at J, with 23 bases between the two ends. This CDR3 comprises 17 residues. CDR1 and CDR2 from the germline V gene are SGHDT and YYEEEE. PCR was performed using 60 Vbeta and 13 Jbeta primers. Libraries were prepared by immunoSEQ multiplex PCR; TCRdb keeps only in-frame clonotypes and omits some of them. This sample has about 180,000 clones, with roughly 82% found just once. Material for sequencing was PBMCs. This receptor was taken from a girl aged 2 to 10 in good health and CMV-seropositive. V is TRBV5-6 and J is TRBJ2-1, with D perhaps matching TRBD2 (6 bases). The CDR3 nucleotides read TGTGCCAGCAGCTTGATCCGGTCTAGCGCAAGTGGTAGTGAGCAGTTCTTC. It translates to CASSLIRSSASGSEQFF.